The source of this T cell receptor (beta chain) is a study of cytomegalovirus exposure and HLA in healthy donors. Study background: HLA-typed donors contributed 65 million to 95 million unique TCRs, which were held in an early data release. Overall study findings and caveats: Cytomegalovirus-associated status was assigned to some 180 TCR beta chains. An analysis that was carried out later associated 16,951 TCR beta sequences with HLA alleles at 0.05 false discovery rate.

The CDR3 is made up of 13 amino acids. Germline CDR1 and CDR2: SEHNR and FQNEAQ (reference sequence). V lost 1 base and J 1 base, leaving 3 bases between the germline ends. In the case of this clone: Its antigen is undetermined.

The PCR made use of 60 Vbeta and 13 Jbeta primers. Profiling relied on immunoSEQ multiplex PCR, and the TCRdb table lists in-frame clones only, not all of them. The sample records 65,000 to 95,000 clones, roughly 79% being singletons. The sequence was obtained from a male donor in good health and CMV-seropositive. Sequencing was done on a sample of PBMCs. This sequence joins TRBV7-9 and TRBJ2-3; D is unresolved. The CDR3 loop is CASSLVGTDTQYF. In DNA form, the CDR3 reads TGTGCCAGCAGCTTAGTCGGCACAGATACGCAGTATTTT.